The 5 T cell receptor beta chains in this list originate from one sample, sequenced in a study of cytomegalovirus exposure and HLA in healthy donors. PCR used 60 Vbeta primers and 13 Jbeta primers. Sequenced by immunoSEQ multiplex PCR; TCRdb stores in-frame clones only, minus some. The table records some 150,000 clones, 65% to 85% of them present only once. The sample taken for sequencing was PBMCs. The receptors stem from a male donor in good health and CMV-seronegative.

This chain joins TRBV4-1 and TRBJ2-7, with a tentative D call TRBD1 (5 bases). The CDR3 extends over 15 amino acids. Germline CDR1 and CDR2: MGHRA and YSYEKL. V lost 1 base to trimming and J lost 3 bases, with 13 bases between them. CDR3 protein: CASSQGLPGNYEQYF. The CDR3 DNA sequence: TGCGCCAGCAGCCAAGGGCTCCCAGGGAACTACGAGCAGTACTTC.

This clone was seen a handful of times. The CDR3: CASSRNRGRGAEAFF. The CDR3 region has the DNA TGTGCCAGCAGCCGTAACAGGGGGCGCGGGGCTGAAGCTTTCTTT. The chain joins TRBV6-5 to TRBJ1-1; 9 bases align to TRBD1. Germline loops: CDR1 MNHEY, CDR2 SVGAGI. V gave up 6 bases and J gave up 6 bases; unmatched junction bases: 11. The CDR3 loop spans 15 amino acids.

The rearrangement joins TRBV11-2 to TRBJ1-6, with 7 bases that match TRBD1. CDR3 length equals 15 residues. CDR1 SGHAT and CDR2 FQNNGV come from the germline V gene. J lost 11 bases, V lost 5 bases, and 12 bases had no gene match. The CDR3 DNA reads as TGTGCCAGCAGCCTATTGACAGGGAGGAATCCACCCCTCCACTTT. Protein sequence: CASSLLTGRNPPLHF.

The chain joins TRBV4-1 to TRBJ2-7; 11 nucleotides align to TRBD1. Germline loops: CDR1 MGHRA, CDR2 YSYEKL. The CDR3 runs 18 residues. With V trimmed by 0 bases and J by 3 bases, 10 bases remained unmatched. This chain's CDR3 is CASSQEGIGQGAYYEQYF. The CDR3 nucleotides read TGCGCCAGCAGCCAAGAAGGAATCGGACAGGGGGCCTACTACGAGCAGTACTTC.

The CDR3 protein is CASSSRDRGWETQYF. The CDR3 nucleotides are TGTGCCAGCAGCTCCCGGGACAGGGGCTGGGAGACCCAGTACTTC. This sequence joins TRBV5-6 and TRBJ2-5; TRBD1 matches at 10 bases. V was pared by 3 bases and J by 5 bases, with 7 bases of the junction left unmatched. Germline loops: CDR1 SGHDT, CDR2 YYEEEE. The CDR3 totals 15 residues.